The T cell receptor (beta chain) under discussion was sequenced for a study of identical twins. TCRdb used MiXCR to reprocess the 5' RACE reads, holding one entry per CDR3 protein. This table has 600,000 to 850,000 distinct CDR3 sequences, 15% to 20% appearing once. This CDR3 has 12 amino acids. Between the trimmed V and J ends, which lost 5 bases and 8 bases, there was a span of 10 bases. This clonotype was detected only a few times. The same specimen was also included in a second study, on T cells expressing NK-cell markers.

The V gene is TRBV12-3 or TRBV12-4, the J gene TRBJ1-5; unclear D gene. The sample taken for sequencing was PBMCs. The TCR comes from a young woman in good health. Here the CDR3 reads CASSDSGKPQHF. The CDR3 DNA follows: TGTGCCAGCAGTGACTCCGGGAAGCCCCAGCATTTT.